These T cell receptor beta chains were read from a single sample in a study of blood T cells in healthy people across ages. In TCRdb, the 5' RACE reads were re-called with MiXCR into one record per CDR3 protein. The sample lists over 1,200,000 distinct CDR3 sequences, almost 60% occurring once. Sequencing input: blood. These receptors all stem from a man in his late teens or twenties in good health. Both conserved end residues are part of each CDR3. Fields, in order: D gene, V gene, clone size, J gene, CDR3 DNA, CDR3 protein. The D gene is left open where the match is weak. The size field is filled for only some rows; it gives once, few, many or a size class.

NA	TRBV11-2	NA	TRBJ2-7	TGTGCCAGCATGCGTACAAACTACGAGCAGTACTTC	CASMRTNYEQYF
NA	TRBV10-2	once	TRBJ1-5	TGCGCCAGCAGTGAGTCCGGGGGTGCTCAGCCCCAGCATTTT	CASSESGGAQPQHF
NA	TRBV11-2	few	TRBJ2-3	TGTGCCAGCAGCTCAACGGGCCCAGATACGCAGTATTTT	CASSSTGPDTQYF
TRBD2	TRBV11-2	NA	TRBJ2-7	TGTGCCAGCAGCTTAGTCACGGGGACTGGTCTCCTTGCCCAAAGCGGGGGCGAGCAGTACTTC	CASSLVTGTGLLAQSGGEQYF
NA	TRBV6-1	NA	TRBJ2-7	TGTGCCAGCTGCCAGGGCCGCGAGCAGTACTTC	CASCQGREQYF
NA	TRBV6-6	NA	TRBJ1-5	TGTGCCAGCAGTTACGTAGGCAATCAGCCCCAGCATTTT	CASSYVGNQPQHF
TRBD1	TRBV13	NA	TRBJ1-4	TGTGCCAGCAGTCTGGGACAGGGGTACGGAAAACTGTTTTTT	CASSLGQGYGKLFF
NA	TRBV6-5	NA	TRBJ2-7	TGTGCCGGAGGCCCCCCCTACGAGCGGTACTTC	CAGGPPYERYF
NA	TRBV4-3	many	TRBJ2-6	TGCGCCAGCAGCCAAGATGGGGCCGGGGCCAACGTCCTGACTTTC	CASSQDGAGANVLTF
NA	TRBV20-1	NA	TRBJ2-7	TGCAGTGCTACGGGGCGGGAATTCTACGAGCAGTACTTC	CSATGREFYEQYF
NA	TRBV29-1	few	TRBJ2-3	TGCAGCGTTTTAAATTTAGATACGCAGTATTTT	CSVLNLDTQYF
NA	TRBV3-1	NA	TRBJ2-5	TGTGCCAGCAGCCAAGATAGGACAAGGGCTAGAGAGACCCAGTACTTC	CASSQDRTRARETQYF
NA	TRBV20-1	few	TRBJ2-7	TGCAGTGCTAGAGATCTCGCCGGATCCTACGAGCAGTACTTC	CSARDLAGSYEQYF
NA	TRBV10-3	NA	TRBJ2-7	TGTGCCATCAGTGCCGGGGTATCCTACGAGCAGTACTTC	CAISAGVSYEQYF
NA	TRBV7-2	once	TRBJ2-5	TGTGCCAGCAGCCCCTCCACCGGGACTGCGCAAGAGACCCAGTACTTC	CASSPSTGTAQETQYF
NA	TRBV2	NA	TRBJ2-1	TGTGCCAGCAGTGGAGTAGAGGGTTACAATGAGCAGTTCTTC	CASSGVEGYNEQFF
TRBD2	TRBV27	NA	TRBJ2-3	TGTGCCAGCAAGACTAGCGAGGGAACAGATACGCAGTATTTT	CASKTSEGTDTQYF
TRBD2	TRBV7-2	NA	TRBJ2-7	TGTGCCAGCAGCTCCCACCGGACTAGCGGGAGAACCTCCTACGAGCAGTACTTC	CASSSHRTSGRTSYEQYF
TRBD1	TRBV4-1	NA	TRBJ2-7	TGCGCCAGCACCCCCGGGGCAGGGGGAACCTACGAGCAGTACTTC	CASTPGAGGTYEQYF
NA	TRBV6-2/TRBV6-3	once	TRBJ2-7	TGTGCCAGCACAGGGATGGGCTACGAGCAGTACTTC	CASTGMGYEQYF
NA	TRBV10-2	once	TRBJ2-5	TGCGCCAGCAGTGAGTCGACGCAAGAGACCCAGTACTTC	CASSESTQETQYF
TRBD1	TRBV20-1	NA	TRBJ2-2	TGCAGTGCTGGCCCGACAGGGGGCCCCACCGGGGAGCTGTTTTTT	CSAGPTGGPTGELFF
NA	TRBV5-1	NA	TRBJ1-5	TGCGCCAGCAGCTTGAATCCAGGCTATAGCAATCAGCCCCAGCATTTT	CASSLNPGYSNQPQHF
NA	TRBV7-9	NA	TRBJ2-4	TGTGCCAGCAGCTTGGGTCCAAGTAGGCAGGCCAAAAACATTCAGTACTTC	CASSLGPSRQAKNIQYF
NA	TRBV10-3	few	TRBJ1-6	TGTGCCATCTCTCGGGAACTTAATTCACCCCTCCACTTT	CAISRELNSPLHF
NA	TRBV7-9	few	TRBJ1-2	TGTGCCAGCACCGCTTTAGCTAACTATGGCTACACCTTC	CASTALANYGYTF
TRBD1	TRBV7-7	NA	TRBJ2-5	TGTGCTAGCAGCAAGATCGAGAGGGGGCGCGCGACCCAGTACTTC	CASSKIERGRATQYF
NA	TRBV12-3/TRBV12-4	NA	TRBJ1-5	TGTGCCAGCAGTCAGGGAATCAATCAGCCCCGGCATTTT	CASSQGINQPRHF
NA	TRBV11-2	NA	TRBJ2-1	TGTGCCAGCAGCCCGCGGATAACTACGCAATCCAACGTGGACAGCAATGAGCAGTTCTTC	CASSPRITTQSNVDSNEQFF
NA	TRBV2	NA	TRBJ2-3	TGTGCCAGCAGTGAATCAGGACCCAAAGATACGCAGTATTTT	CASSESGPKDTQYF
TRBD2	TRBV5-1	NA	TRBJ2-7	TGCGCCAGCAGCCCGTTCAGGGAGGGCGACGAGCAGTACTTC	CASSPFREGDEQYF
TRBD1	TRBV20-1	NA	TRBJ2-5	TGCAGTGCTAGGAGGCAGGGGGCAGAGACCCAGTACTTC	CSARRQGAETQYF
NA	TRBV14	NA	TRBJ2-1	TGTGCCAGCAGCCAAGATTGGGGAAGTTACAATGAGCAGTTCTTC	CASSQDWGSYNEQFF
NA	TRBV6-2/TRBV6-3	NA	TRBJ1-2	TGTGCCAGCCGAGAAGACCCAGGCTCGCGTGGCTACACCTTC	CASREDPGSRGYTF
TRBD2	TRBV4-2	NA	TRBJ2-7	TGTGCCAGCAGCCACCTAGCGGGAAAGAGCCACGAGCAGTACTTC	CASSHLAGKSHEQYF
NA	TRBV7-9	few	TRBJ2-3	TGTGCCAGCAGCTTAACTAGCCATGGGGCAGATACGCAGTATTTT	CASSLTSHGADTQYF
NA	TRBV6-5	NA	TRBJ1-2	TGTGCCAGCAGGAGGTTAATCAACTATGGCTACACCTTC	CASRRLINYGYTF
NA	TRBV20-1	NA	TRBJ2-1	TGCAGTGCTAGGAGGCGGGACAGCTCCTACAATGAGCAGTTCTTC	CSARRRDSSYNEQFF
NA	TRBV27	NA	TRBJ2-1	TGTGCCAGCAGTTTAAGGCAGGGAAGGAATGAGCAGTTCTTC	CASSLRQGRNEQFF
TRBD2	TRBV20-1	NA	TRBJ2-1	TGCAGTGCTAGAGATCTTGGGACTAGCGGGACGAGGAATGAGCAGTTCTTC	CSARDLGTSGTRNEQFF
TRBD1	TRBV27	NA	TRBJ2-5	TGTGCCAGCAACCCGGGGACAGGGGCCGCCCTCCTAGAAGAGACCCAGTACTTC	CASNPGTGAALLEETQYF
NA	TRBV24-1	NA	TRBJ2-3	TGTGCCACCAGTGTCAGCCCAGATACGCAGTATTTT	CATSVSPDTQYF
NA	TRBV27	few	TRBJ2-7	TGTGCCAGCAGTTTAAGCGTGCGTTACGAGCAGTACTTC	CASSLSVRYEQYF
NA	TRBV27	NA	TRBJ2-1	TGTGCCAGCAGTTTAAGGGGGTCTTATGAGCAGTTCTTC	CASSLRGSYEQFF
NA	TRBV13	NA	TRBJ2-3	TGTGCCAGCAGCTTTCAGCAAGATACGCAGTATTTT	CASSFQQDTQYF
TRBD2	TRBV3-1	NA	TRBJ2-1	TGTGCCAGCAGCGAAGGACTAGCGGGGGCGCAGTTCTTC	CASSEGLAGAQFF
TRBD2	TRBV29-1	NA	TRBJ2-5	TGCAGCGTTGATTGGGGGAGGGAAGAGACCCAGTACTTC	CSVDWGREETQYF
NA	TRBV7-2	few	TRBJ2-4	TGTGCCAGCAGCTTAGTGGTGGGGGGCGAGGCCAAAAACATTCAGTACTTC	CASSLVVGGEAKNIQYF
NA	TRBV5-6	few	TRBJ2-1	TGTGCCAGCAGCTTGTTGGACAGATACAATGAGCAGTTCTTC	CASSLLDRYNEQFF
NA	TRBV15	NA	TRBJ1-2	TGTGCCACCAGCAGTGGACGGAACTATGGCTACACCTTC	CATSSGRNYGYTF